This entry is about one T cell receptor (beta chain). This clonotype was observed many times. What this receptor recognizes is not known. Per-base qualities were not stored, and no clone one base away is much larger. TCRdb shows the sequencer as Illumina HiSeq 1500. In-frame beta chains were kept once TCRdb had trimmed the public reads at Q25 with fastp and called clones with MiXCR. Every CDR3 protein is listed once, alongside the most common genes and DNA of its rows. Here the sample has more than 500,000 distinct CDR3 sequences; 16% occur a single time. Roughly a quarter of the sample rests with the top ten. The sample is drawn from a study of T cell repertoires in cytomegalovirus infection (dated by TCRdb to about 2019). Describing the broader study: Donor HLA type was relevant to the analysis, because carriage of CMV infection together with the matching HLA type was indicated by public TCR beta signatures. Results the study describes overall, beyond this receptor: The ex vivo response was dominated by HLA-C-restricted CMV-specific TCR beta clonotypes, which also provided the single most frequent clonotype in two of eight donors. In both this cohort and an independent roughly 330-donor cohort, the cumulative frequency of public TCR beta family members distinguished carriers of CMV infection plus the relevant HLA type.

The CDR3 runs 16 residues from the cysteine to the phenylalanine. Only the CDR3 DNA stays, 48 bases, in frame from base 1. CDR1 and CDR2 were assigned from the germline V gene as SGHAT and FQNNGV. Deletion took 1 base off V and 1 base off J, with a span of 13 bases between the germline ends. This clonotype was sampled from a human donor in good health (CMV status not recorded). Some clones in this sample may be carry-over from other donors' samples. The chain is encoded by TRBV11-2 joined to TRBJ2-5; TRBD1 is possibly the D segment (6 matching bases). Material for sequencing was CD8+ T cells from PBMCs. The bases are TGTGCCAGCAGCTTAGGAGACAGGCCCTTCCAAGAGACCCAGTACTTC. It is translated as CASSLGDRPFQETQYF.